The clone carrying this T cell receptor (beta chain) has at least ten counts. The data are from a study of CD8 T cells in ankylosing spondylitis. Germline values: CDR1 SGHRS, CDR2 YFSETQ. The CDR3 is 15 amino acids. J was trimmed by 4 bases and V by 1 base; bases with no gene match: 6. TCRdb re-derived calls from the 5' RACE reads in MiXCR, one entry per CDR3 protein. This repertoire shows 100,000 to 150,000 distinct CDR3 sequences, around 7% found once; its top ten account for 9.5% to 15%. The sequenced sample was blood, either unsorted or a sorted T cell fraction (not recorded which). J is TRBJ1-1 and V is TRBV5-1, with 8 positions matching TRBD1. The clonotype comes from a male donor with ankylosing spondylitis or in good health (not recorded which). The CDR3 bases are TGCGCCAGCAGCTTGTCTGGGACAGGTAGCACTGAAGCTTTCTTT. Its protein product is CASSLSGTGSTEAFF.